This T cell receptor beta chain comes out of a study of OX40 agonist ivuxolimab in advanced cancers. Study outcomes and limitations: Expanded peripheral T-cell antigen specificity went undetermined.

Notes on this clone: The antigen is unknown.

CDR1 and CDR2 from the germline V gene are SGDLS and YYNGEE. The CDR3 is made up of 16 amino acids. Unmatched junction bases numbered 7, after V lost 0 bases and J lost 3 bases. Data came from immunoSEQ multiplex PCR; TCRdb stores just in-frame clones and leaves some out. The sample lists around 45,000 clones; roughly 90% were seen once. The chain carries TRBV9 and TRBJ2-7; TRBD2 matches 9 bases. The receptor comes from an adult with an advanced solid tumor such as melanoma, head and neck, liver or kidney cancer. Sequenced here: CD4+ or CD8+ T cells sorted from blood, sampled in a trial of the OX40 agonist ivuxolimab. The CDR3: CASSVATSGGLYEQYF. Here the CDR3 DNA reads TGTGCCAGCAGCGTAGCTACAAGCGGGGGGCTCTACGAGCAGTACTTC.